Listed below are T cell receptor beta chains from one sample, sequenced in a study of OX40 agonist ivuxolimab in advanced cancers. Sequencing used immunoSEQ multiplex PCR; TCRdb keeps in-frame clones, though not all of them. The sample carries tens of thousands of clones, over 75% recorded once. Material: CD4+ or CD8+ T cells sorted from blood, obtained in a trial of the OX40 agonist ivuxolimab. These receptor sequences come from an adult with an advanced solid tumor such as melanoma, head and neck, liver or kidney cancer. The CDR3 runs from the conserved cysteine through the conserved F or W. A D gene is named only where the DNA matches it firmly. Where a row states a size, it is once, few, many or the class of an expanded clone; other rows omit it.

d_call: -
v_call: TRBV12-5
clone_size: -
cdr3_aa: CASGLTRDTLGGSPLHF

d_call: -
v_call: TRBV5-1
clone_size: -
cdr3_aa: CATYTDSPNTGELFF

d_call: -
v_call: TRBV4-1
clone_size: once
cdr3_aa: CASSQGPTGNTGELFF

d_call: -
v_call: TRBV19
clone_size: -
cdr3_aa: CASSLLTGGYTF

d_call: -
v_call: TRBV12-2
clone_size: -
cdr3_aa: CASRLGVPLRTGELFF

d_call: -
v_call: TRBV5-4
clone_size: -
cdr3_aa: CASSFRGSPLHF

d_call: TRBD1
v_call: TRBV11-3
clone_size: -
cdr3_aa: CASSLGGGGTNEKLFF

d_call: -
v_call: TRBV7-9
clone_size: -
cdr3_aa: CASSLEGFGNEKLFF

d_call: -
v_call: TRBV11-2
clone_size: few
cdr3_aa: CASSPGAIVGETQYF

d_call: -
v_call: TRBV5-1
clone_size: -
cdr3_aa: CASSLTGDAANYGYTF

d_call: TRBD1
v_call: TRBV28
clone_size: -
cdr3_aa: CASGLAPGTGGRPYEQYF

d_call: TRBD2
v_call: TRBV7-9
clone_size: -
cdr3_aa: CANGPSGNTDTQYF

d_call: -
v_call: TRBV6-5
clone_size: few
cdr3_aa: CASRTRGSGDTQYF

d_call: TRBD2
v_call: TRBV5-5
clone_size: -
cdr3_aa: CASSLAVAGATDTQYF

d_call: -
v_call: TRBV7-2
clone_size: once
cdr3_aa: CASSFRGARETQYF

d_call: -
v_call: TRBV18
clone_size: -
cdr3_aa: CASSRSGGNEKLFF

d_call: TRBD1
v_call: TRBV4-1
clone_size: few
cdr3_aa: CASSLSGTGTSGNTIYF

d_call: -
v_call: TRBV6-1
clone_size: -
cdr3_aa: CASSEGGSFYGYTF

d_call: -
v_call: TRBV5-5
clone_size: -
cdr3_aa: CASSRAGGGSGANVLTF

d_call: -
v_call: TRBV27
clone_size: -
cdr3_aa: CASSFNREGGYTF

d_call: -
v_call: TRBV7-3
clone_size: -
cdr3_aa: CASSPGLHGGELFF

d_call: TRBD1
v_call: TRBV11-2
clone_size: once
cdr3_aa: CASSTAGTGSGYTF

d_call: -
v_call: TRBV7-9
clone_size: -
cdr3_aa: CASSLLGRRVGDTQYF

d_call: TRBD1
v_call: TRBV6-5
clone_size: -
cdr3_aa: CASSYRTGGRQPQHF

d_call: -
v_call: TRBV19
clone_size: -
cdr3_aa: CASSHKGGSQHF

d_call: TRBD1
v_call: TRBV7-8
clone_size: -
cdr3_aa: CASSFGTGRTYEQYF

d_call: TRBD2
v_call: TRBV10-2
clone_size: -
cdr3_aa: CASSDQRLASGYEQYF

d_call: TRBD2
v_call: TRBV19
clone_size: -
cdr3_aa: CASSPPYLRLAGGPTDTQYF

d_call: -
v_call: TRBV10-3
clone_size: -
cdr3_aa: CAISESFGSELFF

d_call: -
v_call: TRBV28
clone_size: -
cdr3_aa: CASSFAYSTGFF

d_call: -
v_call: TRBV15
clone_size: -
cdr3_aa: CATSTRETGREQYF

d_call: -
v_call: TRBV5-1
clone_size: -
cdr3_aa: CASSLIPGQGNTIYF

d_call: -
v_call: TRBV5-8
clone_size: -
cdr3_aa: CASSLRDGLASNQPQHF

d_call: TRBD1
v_call: TRBV10-1
clone_size: -
cdr3_aa: CASSAPGQPQETQYF

d_call: -
v_call: TRBV20-1
clone_size: -
cdr3_aa: CSAGTGETQYF

d_call: -
v_call: TRBV2
clone_size: -
cdr3_aa: CASRMGENTEAFF

d_call: -
v_call: TRBV11-2
clone_size: -
cdr3_aa: CASSLYPGEDEQFF

d_call: -
v_call: TRBV5-5
clone_size: -
cdr3_aa: CASSLQPREAYEQYF

d_call: -
v_call: TRBV19
clone_size: -
cdr3_aa: CASSMAGTQYF

d_call: -
v_call: TRBV5-1
clone_size: -
cdr3_aa: CASTLSEGMREKLFF

d_call: -
v_call: TRBV7-9
clone_size: medium-sized
cdr3_aa: CASSPRAPGGLRDEQFF

d_call: -
v_call: TRBV4-1
clone_size: -
cdr3_aa: CASSQERGAKRNTGELFF

d_call: -
v_call: TRBV7-2
clone_size: few
cdr3_aa: CASSLASDQPQHF

d_call: -
v_call: TRBV4-1
clone_size: -
cdr3_aa: CASSVGFGDIQYF